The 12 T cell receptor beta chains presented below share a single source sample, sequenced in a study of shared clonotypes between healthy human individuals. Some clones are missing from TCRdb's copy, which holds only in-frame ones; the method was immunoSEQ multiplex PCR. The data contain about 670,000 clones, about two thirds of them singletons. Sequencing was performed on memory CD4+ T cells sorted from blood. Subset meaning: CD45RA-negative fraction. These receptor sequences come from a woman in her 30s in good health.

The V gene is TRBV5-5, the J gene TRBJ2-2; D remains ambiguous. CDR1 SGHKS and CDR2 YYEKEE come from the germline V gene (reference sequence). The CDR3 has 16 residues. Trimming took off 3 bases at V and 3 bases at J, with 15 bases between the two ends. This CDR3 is CASSYNAGADTGELFF. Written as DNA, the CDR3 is TGTGCCAGCAGCTATAATGCCGGAGCTGACACCGGGGAGCTGTTTTTT.

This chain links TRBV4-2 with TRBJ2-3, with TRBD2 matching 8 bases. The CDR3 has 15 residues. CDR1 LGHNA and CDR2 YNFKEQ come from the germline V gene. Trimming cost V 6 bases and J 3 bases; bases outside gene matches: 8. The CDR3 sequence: CASSPAGEGTDTQYF. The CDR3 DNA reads TGTGCCAGCAGTCCAGCGGGGGAGGGGACAGATACGCAGTATTTT.

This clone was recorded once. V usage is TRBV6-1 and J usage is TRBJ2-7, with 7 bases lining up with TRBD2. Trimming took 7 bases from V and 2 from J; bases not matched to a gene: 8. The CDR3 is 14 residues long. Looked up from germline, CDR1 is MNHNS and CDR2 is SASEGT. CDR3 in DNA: TGTGCCAGCACCGGTAGCGGGCGGACCTACGAGCAGTACTTC. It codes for CASTGSGRTYEQYF.

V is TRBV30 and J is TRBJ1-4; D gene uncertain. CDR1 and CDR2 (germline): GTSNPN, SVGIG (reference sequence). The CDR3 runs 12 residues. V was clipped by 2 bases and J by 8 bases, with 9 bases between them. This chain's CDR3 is CAWSIRWEKLFF. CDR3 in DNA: TGTGCCTGGAGTATCCGTTGGGAAAAACTGTTTTTT.

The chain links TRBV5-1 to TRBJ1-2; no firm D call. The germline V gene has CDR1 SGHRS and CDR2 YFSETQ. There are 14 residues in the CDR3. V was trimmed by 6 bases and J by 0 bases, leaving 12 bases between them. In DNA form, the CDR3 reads TGCGCCAGCAACTTAGGAAGCACTAACTATGGCTACACCTTC. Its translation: CASNLGSTNYGYTF.

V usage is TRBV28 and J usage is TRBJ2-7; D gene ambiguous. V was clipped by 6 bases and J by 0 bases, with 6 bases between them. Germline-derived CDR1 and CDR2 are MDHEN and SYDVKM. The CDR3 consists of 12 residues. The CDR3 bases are TGTGCCAGCAGGACCCGCTCCTACGAGCAGTACTTC. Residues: CASRTRSYEQYF. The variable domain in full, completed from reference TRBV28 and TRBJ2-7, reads DVKVTQSSRYLVKRTGEKVFLECVQDMDHENMFWYRQDPGLGLRLIYFSYDVKMKEKGDIPEGYSVSREKKERFSLILESASTNQTSMYLCASRTRSYEQYFGPGTRLTVT.

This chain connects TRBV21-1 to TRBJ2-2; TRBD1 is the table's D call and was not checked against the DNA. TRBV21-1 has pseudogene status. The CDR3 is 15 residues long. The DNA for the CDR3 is TGTGCCAGCGCGCGGACAGGGGGTTTTTCCGGGGAGCTGTTTTTT. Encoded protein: CASARTGGFSGELFF.

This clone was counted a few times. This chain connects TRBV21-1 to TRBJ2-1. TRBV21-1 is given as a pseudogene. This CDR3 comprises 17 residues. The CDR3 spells CASSKDLDGLGLGEQFF. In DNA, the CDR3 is TGTGCCAGCAGCAAAGATTTGGACGGGCTCGGGTTGGGTGAGCAGTTCTTC.

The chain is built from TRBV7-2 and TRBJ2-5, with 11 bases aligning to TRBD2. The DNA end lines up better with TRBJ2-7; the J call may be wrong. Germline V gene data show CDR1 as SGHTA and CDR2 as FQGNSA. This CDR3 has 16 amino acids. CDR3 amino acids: CASSSSSGRTAYEQYF. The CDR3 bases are TGTGCCAGCAGCTCCTCTAGCGGGAGGACGGCCTACGAGCAGTACTTC.

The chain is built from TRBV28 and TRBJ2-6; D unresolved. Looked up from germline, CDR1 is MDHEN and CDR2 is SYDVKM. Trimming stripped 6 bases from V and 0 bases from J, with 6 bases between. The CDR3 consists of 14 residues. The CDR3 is CASRSTSGANVLTF. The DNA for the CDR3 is TGTGCCAGCAGAAGCACCTCTGGGGCCAACGTCCTGACTTTC.

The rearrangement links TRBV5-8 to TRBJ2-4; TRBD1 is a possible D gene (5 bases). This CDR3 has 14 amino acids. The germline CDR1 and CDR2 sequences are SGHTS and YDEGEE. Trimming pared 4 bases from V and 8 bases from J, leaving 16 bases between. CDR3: CASSLVSQADIQYF. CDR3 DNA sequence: TGTGCCAGCAGCCTAGTATCACAGGCGGACATTCAGTACTTC.

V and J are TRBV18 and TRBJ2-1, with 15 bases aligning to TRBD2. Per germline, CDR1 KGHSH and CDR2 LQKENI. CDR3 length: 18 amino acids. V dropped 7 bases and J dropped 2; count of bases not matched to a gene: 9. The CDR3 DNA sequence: TGTGCCAGCTTCCCGGGACTAGCGGGAGGTAGAACCTACAATGAGCAGTTCTTC. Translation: CASFPGLAGGRTYNEQFF.